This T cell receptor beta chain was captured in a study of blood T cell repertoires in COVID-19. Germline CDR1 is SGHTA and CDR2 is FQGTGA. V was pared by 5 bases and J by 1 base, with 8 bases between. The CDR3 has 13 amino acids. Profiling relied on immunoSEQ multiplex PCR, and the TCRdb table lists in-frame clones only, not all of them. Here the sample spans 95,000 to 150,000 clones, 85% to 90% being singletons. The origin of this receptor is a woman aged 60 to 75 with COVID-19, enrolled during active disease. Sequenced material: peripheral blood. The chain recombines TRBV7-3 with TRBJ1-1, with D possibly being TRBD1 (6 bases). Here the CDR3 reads CASSTDRNTEAFF. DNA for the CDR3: TGTGCCAGCAGCACGGACAGGAACACTGAAGCTTTCTTT.